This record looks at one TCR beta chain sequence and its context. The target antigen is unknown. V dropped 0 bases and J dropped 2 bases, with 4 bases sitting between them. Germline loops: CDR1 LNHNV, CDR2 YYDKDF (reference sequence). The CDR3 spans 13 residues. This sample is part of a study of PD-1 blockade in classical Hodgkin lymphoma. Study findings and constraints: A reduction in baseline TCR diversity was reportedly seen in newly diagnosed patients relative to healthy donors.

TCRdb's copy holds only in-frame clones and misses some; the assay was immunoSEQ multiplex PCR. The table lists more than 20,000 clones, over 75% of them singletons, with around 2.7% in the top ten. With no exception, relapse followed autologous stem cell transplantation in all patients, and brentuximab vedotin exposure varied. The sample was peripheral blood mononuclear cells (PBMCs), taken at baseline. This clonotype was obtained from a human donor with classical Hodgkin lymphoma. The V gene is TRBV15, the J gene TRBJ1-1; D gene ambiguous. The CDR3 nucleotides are TGTGCCACCAGCAGAGAGGCAAACACTGAAGCTTTCTTT. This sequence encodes CATSREANTEAFF.